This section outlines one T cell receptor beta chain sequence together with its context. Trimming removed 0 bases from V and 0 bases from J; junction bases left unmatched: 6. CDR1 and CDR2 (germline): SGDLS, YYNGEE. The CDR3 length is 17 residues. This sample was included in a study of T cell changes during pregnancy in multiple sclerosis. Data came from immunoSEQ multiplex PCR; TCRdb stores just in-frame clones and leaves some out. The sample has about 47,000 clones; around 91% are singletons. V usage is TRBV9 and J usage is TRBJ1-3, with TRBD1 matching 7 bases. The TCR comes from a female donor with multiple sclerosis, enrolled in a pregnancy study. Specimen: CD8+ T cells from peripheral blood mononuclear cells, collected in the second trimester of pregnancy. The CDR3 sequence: CASSVGQGLLSGNTIYF. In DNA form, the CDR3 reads TGTGCCAGCAGCGTAGGACAGGGCCTTCTCTCTGGAAACACCATATATTTT. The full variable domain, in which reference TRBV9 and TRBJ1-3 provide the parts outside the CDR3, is DSGVTQTPKHLITATGQRVTLRCSPRSGDLSVYWYQQSLDQGLQFLIQYYNGEERAKGNILERFSAQQFPDLHSELNLSSLELGDSALYFCASSVGQGLLSGNTIYFGEGSWLTVV.